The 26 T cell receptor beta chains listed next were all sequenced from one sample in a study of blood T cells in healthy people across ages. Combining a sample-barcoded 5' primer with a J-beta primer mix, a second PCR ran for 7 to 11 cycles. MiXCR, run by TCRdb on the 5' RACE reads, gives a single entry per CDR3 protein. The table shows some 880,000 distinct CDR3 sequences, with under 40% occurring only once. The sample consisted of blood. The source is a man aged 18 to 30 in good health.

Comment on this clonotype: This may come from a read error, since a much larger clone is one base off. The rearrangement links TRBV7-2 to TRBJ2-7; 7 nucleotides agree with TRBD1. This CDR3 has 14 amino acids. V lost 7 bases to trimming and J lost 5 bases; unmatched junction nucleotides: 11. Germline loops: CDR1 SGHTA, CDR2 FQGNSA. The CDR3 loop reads CASTDDRANDEQYF. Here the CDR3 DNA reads TGTGCCAGCACCGATGACAGGGCAAACGACGAGCAGTACTTC.

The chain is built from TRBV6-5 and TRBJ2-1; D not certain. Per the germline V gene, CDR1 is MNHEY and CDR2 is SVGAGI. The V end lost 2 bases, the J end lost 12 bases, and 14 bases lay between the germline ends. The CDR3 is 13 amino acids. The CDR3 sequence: CASSYKKMGGQFF. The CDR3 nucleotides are TGTGCCAGCAGTTACAAAAAAATGGGTGGGCAGTTCTTC.

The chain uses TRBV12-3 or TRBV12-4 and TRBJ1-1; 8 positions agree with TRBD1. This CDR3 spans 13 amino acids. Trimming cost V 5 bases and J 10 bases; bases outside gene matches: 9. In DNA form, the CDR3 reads TGTGCCAGCAGTCAGGACAGGGCGCTAGTAGCTTTCTTT. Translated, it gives CASSQDRALVAFF.

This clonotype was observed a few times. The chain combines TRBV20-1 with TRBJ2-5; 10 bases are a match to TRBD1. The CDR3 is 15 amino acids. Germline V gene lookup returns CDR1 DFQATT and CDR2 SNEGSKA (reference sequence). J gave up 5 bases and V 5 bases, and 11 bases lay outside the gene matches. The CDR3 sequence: CSARPDRGRSETQYF. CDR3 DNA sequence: TGCAGTGCTCGACCTGACAGGGGGCGTTCGGAGACCCAGTACTTC.

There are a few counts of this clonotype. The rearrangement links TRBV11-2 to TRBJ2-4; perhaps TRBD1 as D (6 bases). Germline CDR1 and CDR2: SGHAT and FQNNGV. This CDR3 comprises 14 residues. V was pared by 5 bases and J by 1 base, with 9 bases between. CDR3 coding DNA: TGTGCCAGCAGCCCCACAGGGGCCAAAAACATTCAGTACTTC. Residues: CASSPTGAKNIQYF. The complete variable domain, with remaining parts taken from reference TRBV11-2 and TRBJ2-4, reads EAGVAQSPRYKIIEKRQSVAFWCNPISGHATLYWYQQILGQGPKLLIQFQNNGVVDDSQLPKDRFSAERLKGVDSTLKIQPAKLEDSAVYLCASSPTGAKNIQYFGAGTRLSVL.

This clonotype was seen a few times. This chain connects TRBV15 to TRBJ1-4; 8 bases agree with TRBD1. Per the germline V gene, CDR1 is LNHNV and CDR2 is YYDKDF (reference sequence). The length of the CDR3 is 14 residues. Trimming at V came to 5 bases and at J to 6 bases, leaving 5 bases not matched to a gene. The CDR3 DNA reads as TGTGCCACCAGCGGTGGGGGACAGGATGAAAAACTGTTTTTT. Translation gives CATSGGGQDEKLFF.

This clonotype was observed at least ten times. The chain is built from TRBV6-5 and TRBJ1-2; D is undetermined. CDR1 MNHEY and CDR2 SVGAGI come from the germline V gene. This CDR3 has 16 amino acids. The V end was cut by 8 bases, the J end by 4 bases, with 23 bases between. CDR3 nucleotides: TGTGCCAGCTTTCCTGACCAACTACCCCGGGGCTATGGCTACACCTTC. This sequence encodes CASFPDQLPRGYGYTF.

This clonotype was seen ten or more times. In DNA, the CDR3 is TGTGCCAGCAGTGTAGGACTCCACTACGAGCAGTACTTC. Protein: CASSVGLHYEQYF. The chain links TRBV28 to TRBJ2-7; possible D gene TRBD2, 5 bases. V was shortened by 5 bases and J by 3 bases, with 11 bases between the two germline ends. Per germline, CDR1 MDHEN and CDR2 SYDVKM. The CDR3 sequence is 13 residues long.

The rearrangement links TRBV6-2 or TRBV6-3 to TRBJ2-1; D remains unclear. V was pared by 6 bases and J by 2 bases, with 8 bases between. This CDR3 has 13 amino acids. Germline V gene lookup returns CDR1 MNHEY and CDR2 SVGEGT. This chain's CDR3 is CASSRVPYNEQFF. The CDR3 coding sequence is TGTGCCAGCAGCCGGGTCCCCTACAATGAGCAGTTCTTC.

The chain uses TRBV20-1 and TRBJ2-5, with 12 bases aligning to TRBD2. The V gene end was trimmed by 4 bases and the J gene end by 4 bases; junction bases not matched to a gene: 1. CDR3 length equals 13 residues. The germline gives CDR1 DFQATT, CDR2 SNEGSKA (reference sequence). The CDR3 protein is CSATSGGAETQYF. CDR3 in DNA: TGCAGTGCTACTAGCGGGGGGGCAGAGACCCAGTACTTC.

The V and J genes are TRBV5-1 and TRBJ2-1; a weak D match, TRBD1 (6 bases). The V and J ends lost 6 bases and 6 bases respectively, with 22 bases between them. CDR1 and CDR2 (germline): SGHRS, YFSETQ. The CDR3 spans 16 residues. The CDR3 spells CASTLGALSCRNEQFF. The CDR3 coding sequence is TGCGCCAGCACTCTGGGGGCATTGAGTTGTCGCAATGAGCAGTTCTTC.

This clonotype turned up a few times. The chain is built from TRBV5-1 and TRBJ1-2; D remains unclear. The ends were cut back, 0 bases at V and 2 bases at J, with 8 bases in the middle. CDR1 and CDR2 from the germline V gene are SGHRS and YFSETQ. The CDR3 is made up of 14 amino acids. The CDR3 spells CASSLDEGNYGYTF. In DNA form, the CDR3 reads TGCGCCAGCAGCTTGGACGAGGGCAACTATGGCTACACCTTC.

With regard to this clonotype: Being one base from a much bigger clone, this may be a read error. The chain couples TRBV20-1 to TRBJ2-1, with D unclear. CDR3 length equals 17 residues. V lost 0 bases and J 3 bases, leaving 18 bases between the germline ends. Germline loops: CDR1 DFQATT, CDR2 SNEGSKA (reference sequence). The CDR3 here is CSARDLVDADFYNEQFF. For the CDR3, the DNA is TGCAGTGCTAGAGATCTGGTGGACGCGGATTTCTACAATGAGCAGTTCTTC.

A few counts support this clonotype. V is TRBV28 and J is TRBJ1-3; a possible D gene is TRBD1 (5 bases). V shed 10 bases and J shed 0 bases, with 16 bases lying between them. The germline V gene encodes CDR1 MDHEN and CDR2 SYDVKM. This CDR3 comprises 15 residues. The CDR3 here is CANTPGLDSGNTIYF. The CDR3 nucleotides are TGTGCCAACACACCGGGACTAGACTCTGGAAACACCATATATTTT.

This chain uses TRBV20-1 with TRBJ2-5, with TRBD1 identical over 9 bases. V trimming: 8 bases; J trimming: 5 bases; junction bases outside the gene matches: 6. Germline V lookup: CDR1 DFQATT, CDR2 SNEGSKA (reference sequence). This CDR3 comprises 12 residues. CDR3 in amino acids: CSSTGGSETQYF. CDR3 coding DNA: TGCAGTTCAACAGGGGGCAGTGAGACCCAGTACTTC.

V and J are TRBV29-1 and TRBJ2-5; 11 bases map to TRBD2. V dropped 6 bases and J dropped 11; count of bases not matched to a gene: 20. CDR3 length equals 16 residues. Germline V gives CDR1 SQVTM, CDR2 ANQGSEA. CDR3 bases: TGCAGCGTACCGGGCCTAGCGGGGGGATTACTAGGTGAGCAGTACTTC. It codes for CSVPGLAGGLLGEQYF.

CDR3 protein: CASSLSGTKVSPLHF. CDR3 coding DNA: TGTGCCAGCAGCCTATCCGGGACGAAAGTCTCACCCCTCCACTTT. This sequence joins TRBV14 and TRBJ1-6; weak D call: TRBD1 (5 bases). The V gene lost 4 bases and the J gene lost 10 bases, with 17 bases spanning the gap. In germline, CDR1 is SGHDN, CDR2 FVKESK. This CDR3 spans 15 amino acids.

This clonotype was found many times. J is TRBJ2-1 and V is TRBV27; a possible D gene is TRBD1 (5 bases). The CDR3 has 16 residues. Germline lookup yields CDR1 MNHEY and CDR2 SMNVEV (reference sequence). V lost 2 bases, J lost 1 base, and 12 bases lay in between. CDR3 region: CASSLGAEWSYNEQFF. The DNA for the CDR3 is TGTGCCAGCAGTTTAGGGGCGGAATGGTCCTACAATGAGCAGTTCTTC.

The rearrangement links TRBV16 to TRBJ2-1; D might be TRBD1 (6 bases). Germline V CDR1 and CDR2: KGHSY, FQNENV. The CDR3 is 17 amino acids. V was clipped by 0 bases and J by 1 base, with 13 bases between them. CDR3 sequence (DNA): TGTGCCAGCAGCCAATCGGGAGTCAGGGGATCCTACAATGAGCAGTTCTTC. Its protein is CASSQSGVRGSYNEQFF.

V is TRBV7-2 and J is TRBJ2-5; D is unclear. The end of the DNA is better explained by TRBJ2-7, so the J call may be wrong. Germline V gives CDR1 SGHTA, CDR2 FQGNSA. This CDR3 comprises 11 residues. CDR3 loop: CASSKFNEQYF. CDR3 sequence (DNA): TGTGCCAGCAGTAAATTCAACGAGCAGTACTTC.

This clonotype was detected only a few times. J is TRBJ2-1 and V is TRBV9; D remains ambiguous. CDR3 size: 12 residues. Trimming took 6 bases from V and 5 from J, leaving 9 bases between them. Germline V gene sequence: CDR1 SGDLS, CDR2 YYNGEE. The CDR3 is CASTNGNNEQFF. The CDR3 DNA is TGTGCCAGCACTAACGGTAACAATGAGCAGTTCTTC.

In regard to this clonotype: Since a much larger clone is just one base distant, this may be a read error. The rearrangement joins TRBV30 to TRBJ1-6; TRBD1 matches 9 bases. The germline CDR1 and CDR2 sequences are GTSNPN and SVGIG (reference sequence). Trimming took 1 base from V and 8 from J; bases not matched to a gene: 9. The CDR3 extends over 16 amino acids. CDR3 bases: TGTGCCTGGAGTGCTACCGGGACAGGGCCGTATTCACCCCTCCACTTT. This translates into CAWSATGTGPYSPLHF.

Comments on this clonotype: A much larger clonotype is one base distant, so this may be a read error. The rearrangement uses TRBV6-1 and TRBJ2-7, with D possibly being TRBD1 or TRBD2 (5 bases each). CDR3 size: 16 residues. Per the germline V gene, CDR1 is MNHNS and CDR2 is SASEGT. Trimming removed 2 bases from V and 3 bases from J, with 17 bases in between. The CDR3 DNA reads TGTGCCAGCAGTGAACCGGGACGGGGATACTTCTACGAGCAGTACTTC. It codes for CASSEPGRGYFYEQYF.

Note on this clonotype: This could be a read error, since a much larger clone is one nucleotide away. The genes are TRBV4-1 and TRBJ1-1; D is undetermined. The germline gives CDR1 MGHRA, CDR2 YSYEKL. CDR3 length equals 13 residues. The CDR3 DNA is TGCACCAGCAGCCAGTTTCTTAACACTGAAGCTTTCTTT. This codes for CTSSQFLNTEAFF.

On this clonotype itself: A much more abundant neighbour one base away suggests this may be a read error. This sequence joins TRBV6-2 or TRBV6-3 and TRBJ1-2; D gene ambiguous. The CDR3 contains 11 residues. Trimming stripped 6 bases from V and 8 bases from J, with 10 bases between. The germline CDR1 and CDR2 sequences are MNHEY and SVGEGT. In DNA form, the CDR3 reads TGTGCCAGCAGCCAGGCCCAGGGCTACACCTTC. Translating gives CASSQAQGYTF.

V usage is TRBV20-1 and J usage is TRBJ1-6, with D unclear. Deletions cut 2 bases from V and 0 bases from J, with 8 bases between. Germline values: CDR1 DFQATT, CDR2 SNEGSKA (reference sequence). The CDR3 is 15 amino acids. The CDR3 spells CSARKASSYNSPLHF. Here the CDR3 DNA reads TGCAGTGCTAGAAAAGCAAGCTCCTATAATTCACCCCTCCACTTT.